This entry describes one T cell receptor beta chain. This sample was taken from a study of blood T cells in healthy people across ages. Germline CDR1 reads SEHNR; CDR2 reads FQNEAQ (reference sequence). The CDR3 spans 14 residues. V lost 5 bases to trimming and J lost 3 bases; unmatched junction nucleotides: 6. Each donor was a healthy Caucasian individual from Russia, aged 6 to 90. The authors ran a second PCR of 7 to 11 cycles using a sample-barcoded 5' primer and a J-beta primer mix. Per-sample output comprised a minimum of 3 million paired-end reads containing CDR3. TCRdb re-called the 5' RACE reads with MiXCR, one entry per CDR3 protein. The sample comprises around 650,000 distinct CDR3 sequences, about a third of which are singletons, and approximately 15% rests with the top ten.

The V call is TRBV7-9, the J call TRBJ1-1, with TRBD1 identical over 7 bases. This TCR derives from an elderly woman in good health. The sample taken for sequencing was blood. CDR3 in amino acids: CASSTLDRDTEAFF. The CDR3 DNA follows: TGTGCCAGCAGCACCTTAGACAGGGACACTGAAGCTTTCTTT.